This T cell receptor beta chain was captured by sequencing in a study of prognosis after radiotherapy for stage I lung cancer. Trimming stripped 3 bases from V and 4 bases from J, with 7 bases between. The CDR3 is made up of 12 amino acids. CDR1 is DFQATT and CDR2 is SNEGSKA in the germline V gene (reference sequence). Study-level findings and limits: Patients with distant metastases had lower Shannon entropy after stereotactic body radiation therapy.

This clonotype has ten or more counts. Antigen: not known. Blood was drawn (approximately 6 milliliters of peripheral blood) at each of two time points. CDR3 of TCR beta was amplified from genomic DNA via a two-round multiplex PCR. Initially, in first-round PCR, primers specific to each TRBV and TRBJ gene were used. The authors ran second-round PCR with universal primers. TCRdb re-derived calls from the multiplex PCR reads in MiXCR, one entry per CDR3 protein. The sample holds 20,000 to 30,000 distinct CDR3 sequences, roughly two fifths seen once. This receptor was identified in a donor over 45 with non-small cell lung cancer. The input for sequencing was PBMCs, taken before or after stereotactic body radiation therapy (not recorded which). V gene TRBV20-1 combines with J gene TRBJ2-1; D unresolved. The CDR3 protein is CSASPEYNEQFF. The CDR3, as DNA: TGCAGTGCTAGTCCTGAGTACAATGAGCAGTTCTTC.